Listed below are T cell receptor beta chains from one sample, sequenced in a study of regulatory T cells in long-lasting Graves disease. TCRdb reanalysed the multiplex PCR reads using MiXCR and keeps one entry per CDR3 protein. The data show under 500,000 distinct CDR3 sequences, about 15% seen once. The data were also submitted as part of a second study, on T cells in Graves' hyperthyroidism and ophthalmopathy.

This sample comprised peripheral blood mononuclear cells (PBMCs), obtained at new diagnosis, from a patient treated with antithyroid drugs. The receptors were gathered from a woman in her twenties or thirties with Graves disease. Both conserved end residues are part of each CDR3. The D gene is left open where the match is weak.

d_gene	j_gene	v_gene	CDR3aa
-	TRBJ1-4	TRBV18	CASSQIRGQNERLFF
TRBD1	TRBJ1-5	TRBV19	CASRPSGTGDQPQHF
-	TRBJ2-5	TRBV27	CASSPGFRWYQETQYF
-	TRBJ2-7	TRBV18	CASSPPTAYEQYF
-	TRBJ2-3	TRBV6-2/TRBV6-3	CASSRPALTTDTQYF
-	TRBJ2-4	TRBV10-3	CAISESLLAKNIQYF
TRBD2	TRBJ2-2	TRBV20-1	CSARAGGQDTGELFF
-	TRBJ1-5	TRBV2	CASSEDTYNQPQHF
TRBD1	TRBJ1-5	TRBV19	CASSIFGQGAGPQHF
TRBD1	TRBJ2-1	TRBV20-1	CSARDDTGADEQFF
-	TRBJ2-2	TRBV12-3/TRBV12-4	CASSFQGWDTGELFF
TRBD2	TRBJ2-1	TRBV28	CASSFDGLAGGLGNEQFF
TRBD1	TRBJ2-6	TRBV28	CASSGTGGDNGANVLTF
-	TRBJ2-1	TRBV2	CASSLDGQSYNEQFF
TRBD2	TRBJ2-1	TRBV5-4	CASSLALTSGMEQFF
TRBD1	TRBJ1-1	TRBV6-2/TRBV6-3	CASSYPTSTGFHTEAFF
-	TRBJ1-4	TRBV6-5	CASSYEGGEKLFF
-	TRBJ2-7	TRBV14	CASSPFRGRTYEQYF
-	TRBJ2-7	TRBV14	CASSQDSRRAGYF
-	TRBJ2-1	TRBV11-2	CASSLNVGPNYNEQFF
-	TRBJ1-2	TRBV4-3	CASSQARAGHGYTF
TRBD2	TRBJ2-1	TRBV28	CASCSGRGSYNEQFF
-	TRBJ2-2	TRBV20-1	CSASFKTTGELFF
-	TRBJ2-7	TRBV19	CASSIAGINDYEQYF
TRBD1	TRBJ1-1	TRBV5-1	CASSRPGTGPTGEAFF
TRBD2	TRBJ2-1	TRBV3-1	CASSPPGLAGSEQFF
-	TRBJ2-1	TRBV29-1	CSVETETYNEQFF
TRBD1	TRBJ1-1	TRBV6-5	CASSYRTGLNTEAFF
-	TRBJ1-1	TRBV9	CASSVVGAGMNTEAFF
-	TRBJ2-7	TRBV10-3	CAISPGAGYEQYF
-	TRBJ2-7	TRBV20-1	CSAREYDEQYF
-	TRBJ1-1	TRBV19	CASMKGPGNTEAFF
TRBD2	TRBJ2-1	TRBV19	CASSIALSGRGNEQFF
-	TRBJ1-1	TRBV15	CATSRDRYTEAFF
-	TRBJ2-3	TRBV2	CASRDGPSTDTQYF
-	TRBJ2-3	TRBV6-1	CASRRLVDTQYF
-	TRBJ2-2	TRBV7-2	CASSRQQAPTPGELFF
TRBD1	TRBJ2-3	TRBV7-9	CASSKTGGASVDTQYF
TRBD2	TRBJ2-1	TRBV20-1	CSASTASGSYNEQFF
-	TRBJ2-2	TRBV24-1	CATSPFHGELFF
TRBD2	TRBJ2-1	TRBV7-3	CASSALQGLYNEQFF
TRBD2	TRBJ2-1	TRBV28	CASSLSGLGGSSYNEQFF
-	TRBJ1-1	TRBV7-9	CASSNGLNTEAFF
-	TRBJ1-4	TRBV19	CASTTTGEKLFF
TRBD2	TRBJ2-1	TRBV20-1	CSSHIAGVYEQFF
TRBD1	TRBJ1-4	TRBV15	CATSRPPGQGNEKLFF
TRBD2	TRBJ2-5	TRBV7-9	CASRSENSGRTQETQYF
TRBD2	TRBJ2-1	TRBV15	CATSRKGLAGVF
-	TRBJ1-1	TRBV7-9	CASSLGGGSTEAFF
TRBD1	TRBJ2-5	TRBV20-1	CSAAEGQGLSGTQYF
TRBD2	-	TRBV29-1	CSVTGLAGSYEQYF
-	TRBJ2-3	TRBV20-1	CSASFPVPDTQYF
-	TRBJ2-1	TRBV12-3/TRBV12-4	CASSPDGDNEQFF
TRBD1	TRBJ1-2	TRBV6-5	CASSYSIVRVDRDYGYTF
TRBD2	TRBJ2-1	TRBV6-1	CATSGRYNEQFF
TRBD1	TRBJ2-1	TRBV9	CASSVTHGTGSPAEQFF
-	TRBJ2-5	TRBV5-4	CASRTASQETQYF
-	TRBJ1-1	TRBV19	CASSSWAGNTEAFF
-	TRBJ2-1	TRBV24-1	CATSSPLNEQFF
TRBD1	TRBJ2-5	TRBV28	CASLGQSKTQYF